This T cell receptor beta chain came from a study of shared clonotypes between healthy human individuals. In the study overall: Donors were a couple of women and a few men aged 18 to 49.

Comments on this clone: Its cognate antigen is unknown.

PCR replicates from unsorted PBMC used about 310 ng DNA, and this amount was roughly 33,000 T cell genomes. As originally analysed: From ImmunoSEQ came sequences covering only the junction and carrying no quality scores, so filtering differed. Clones were read by immunoSEQ multiplex PCR, and TCRdb kept only the in-frame ones, dropping some. That table gives V, J and clone size, and the DNA gave D and trimming. Of around 510,000 clones listed, around 80% were seen once; the top ten hold 12%. CDR3 length: 14 amino acids. Germline V lookup: CDR1 KGHSH, CDR2 LQKENI. V trimming: 4 bases; J trimming: 3 bases; junction bases outside the gene matches: 6. Regarding the study as a whole: Sample collection involved blood only; tissue repertoires are likely different.

The TCR originated in a woman between 40 and 55 years old in good health. Some clones in this sample may be carry-over from other donors' samples. This sequence joins TRBV18 and TRBJ2-7; 7 bases align to TRBD2. Sample: PBMCs. CDR3 DNA: TGTGCCAGCTCACAGGGGCGGGACTACTACGAGCAGTACTTC. It is translated as CASSQGRDYYEQYF.